Listed here is a single TCR beta chain. The PCR had 60 Vbeta and 13 Jbeta primers. Produced via immunoSEQ multiplex PCR; TCRdb's table is partial and in-frame only. Of about 52,000 clones listed, approximately 70% are singletons. This record comes from a study of cytomegalovirus exposure and HLA in healthy donors. Input material: PBMCs. The sequence was collected from a young man in good health and CMV-seronegative.

The CDR3 coding sequence is TGTGCCAGCAGCCTCGCCCCTCTAGCAAAAGAGACCCAGTACTTC. It specifies CASSLAPLAKETQYF. The J gene is TRBJ2-5, the V gene TRBV28, with TRBD2 as a possible D gene (5 bases). Germline V CDR1 and CDR2: MDHEN, SYDVKM. The CDR3 totals 15 residues. The V end lost 6 bases, the J end lost 3 bases, and 17 bases lay between the germline ends.